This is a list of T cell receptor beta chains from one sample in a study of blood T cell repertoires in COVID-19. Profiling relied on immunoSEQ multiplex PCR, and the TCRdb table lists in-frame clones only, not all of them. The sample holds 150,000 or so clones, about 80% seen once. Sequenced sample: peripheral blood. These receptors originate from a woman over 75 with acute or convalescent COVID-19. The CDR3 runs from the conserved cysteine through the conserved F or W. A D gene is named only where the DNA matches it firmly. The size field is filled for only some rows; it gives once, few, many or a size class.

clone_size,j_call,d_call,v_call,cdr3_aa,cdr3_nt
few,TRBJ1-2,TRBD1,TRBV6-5,CASSYSDRAGGYTF,TGTGCCAGCAGTTACTCGGACAGGGCGGGCGGCTACACCTTC
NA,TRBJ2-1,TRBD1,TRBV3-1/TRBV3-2,CASIPGQTLDEQFF,TGTGCCAGCATCCCGGGACAGACTTTAGATGAGCAGTTCTTC
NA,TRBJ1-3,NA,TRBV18,CASSSGGARFSGNTIYF,TGTGCCAGCTCCTCCGGGGGGGCACGCTTCTCTGGAAACACCATATATTTT
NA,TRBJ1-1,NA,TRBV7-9,CASSPRAADEAFF,TGTGCCAGCAGCCCGAGGGCCGCGGATGAAGCTTTCTTT
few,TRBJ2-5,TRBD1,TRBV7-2,CASSLMGQGRETQYF,TGTGCCAGCAGCTTAATGGGACAGGGGCGGGAGACCCAGTACTTC
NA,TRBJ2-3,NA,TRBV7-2,CASSPSEGSGRDDTQYF,TGTGCCAGCAGCCCCTCCGAGGGTAGCGGAAGGGATGATACGCAGTATTTT
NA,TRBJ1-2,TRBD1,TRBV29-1,CSYTTGADYGYTF,TGCAGCTACACGACAGGGGCGGACTATGGCTACACCTTC
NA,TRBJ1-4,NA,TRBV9,CASRAQGPNEKLFF,TGTGCCAGCAGAGCACAGGGTCCTAATGAAAAACTGTTTTTT
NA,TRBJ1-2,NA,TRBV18,CASSPGGGGYGYTF,TGTGCCAGCTCACCAGGGGGCGGAGGCTATGGCTACACCTTC
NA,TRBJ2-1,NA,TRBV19,CASTPSRGNEQFF,TGTGCCAGTACCCCTTCCAGAGGAAATGAGCAGTTCTTC
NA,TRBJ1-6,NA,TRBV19,CASSSQPGGSSYNSPLHF,TGTGCCAGTAGTTCCCAACCTGGGGGGAGCTCCTATAATTCACCCCTCCACTTT
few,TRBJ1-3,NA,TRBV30,CAWSVVPNLSGNTIYF,TGTGCCTGGAGTGTGGTGCCTAATCTCTCTGGAAACACCATATATTTT
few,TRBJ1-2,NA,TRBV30,CAWSVRQGLAYGYTF,TGTGCCTGGAGTGTACGGCAGGGGTTGGCCTATGGCTACACCTTC
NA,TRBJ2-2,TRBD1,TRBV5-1,CASSFSGGRTGELFF,TGCGCCAGCAGCTTCTCAGGGGGCCGGACCGGGGAGCTGTTTTTT
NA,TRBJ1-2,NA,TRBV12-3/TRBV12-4,CASSLSGPDGYTF,TGTGCCAGCAGTTTATCAGGGCCCGATGGCTACACCTTC
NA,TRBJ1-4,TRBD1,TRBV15,CATSRGTGHNEKLFF,TGTGCCACCAGCAGAGGGACAGGGCATAATGAAAAACTGTTTTTT
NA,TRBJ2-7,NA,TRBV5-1,CASKSEAGTYEQYF,TGCGCCAGCAAATCGGAGGCTGGGACCTACGAGCAGTACTTC
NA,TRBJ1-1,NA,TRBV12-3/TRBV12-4,CASRRTVETEAFF,TGTGCCAGCAGACGGACAGTTGAGACTGAAGCTTTCTTT
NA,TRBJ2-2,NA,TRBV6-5,CASRPVRGNTGELFF,TGTGCCAGCAGGCCGGTCAGGGGTAACACCGGGGAGCTGTTTTTT
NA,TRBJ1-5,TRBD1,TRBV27,CASSFRGGGQGGDQPQHF,TGTGCCAGCAGTTTTCGCGGAGGGGGACAGGGAGGGGATCAGCCCCAGCATTTT
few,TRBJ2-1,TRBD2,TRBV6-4,CASSDLAAGGNEQFF,TGTGCCAGCAGTGATCTAGCGGCGGGGGGGAATGAGCAGTTCTTC
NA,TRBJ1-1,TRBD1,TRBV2,CASRALDRVYTEAFF,TGTGCCAGCAGAGCTTTGGACAGGGTCTATACTGAAGCTTTCTTT
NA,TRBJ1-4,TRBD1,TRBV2,CASSELTGSAEKLFF,TGTGCCAGCAGTGAGTTGACAGGGAGTGCGGAAAAACTGTTTTTT
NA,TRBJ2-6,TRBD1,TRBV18,CASSPQGALRTGANVLTF,TGTGCCAGCTCACCACAGGGGGCCTTAAGGACTGGGGCCAACGTCCTGACTTTC
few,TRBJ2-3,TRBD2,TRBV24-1,CATSDFGRGLAGRDTQYF,TGTGCCACCAGTGATTTCGGAAGAGGACTAGCGGGTAGAGATACGCAGTATTTT
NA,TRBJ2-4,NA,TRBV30,CAWIRGPNIQYF,TGTGCCTGGATAAGGGGCCCAAACATTCAGTACTTC
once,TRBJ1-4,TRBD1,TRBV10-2,CATRQGGNEKLFF,TGCGCCACCAGACAGGGTGGCAATGAAAAACTGTTTTTT
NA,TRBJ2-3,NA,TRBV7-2,CASSLEAISRDTQYF,TGTGCCAGCAGCTTAGAGGCTATAAGCAGGGATACGCAGTATTTT
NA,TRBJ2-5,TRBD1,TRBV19,CASTPSGTGSLSQETQYF,TGTGCCAGTACCCCAAGTGGGACAGGGTCCTTGTCCCAAGAGACCCAGTACTTC
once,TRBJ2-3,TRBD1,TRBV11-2,CASSLDRGMGTQYF,TGTGCCAGCAGCCTGGACAGGGGAATGGGTACGCAGTATTTT
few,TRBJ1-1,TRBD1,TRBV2,CASRGTAEAFF,TGTGCCAGCAGGGGGACAGCTGAAGCTTTCTTT
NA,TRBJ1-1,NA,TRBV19,CASSMGPQGLGAEAFF,TGTGCCAGTAGTATGGGCCCCCAGGGATTAGGGGCTGAAGCTTTCTTT
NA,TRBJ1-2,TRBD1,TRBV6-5,CASTRGQDPYGYTF,TGTGCCAGTACAAGGGGACAGGACCCCTATGGCTACACCTTC
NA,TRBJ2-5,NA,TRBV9,CASSANRETQYF,TGTGCCAGCAGCGCGAATCGGGAGACCCAGTACTTC
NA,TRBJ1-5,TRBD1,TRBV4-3,CASSQLDRGDQPQHF,TGCGCCAGCAGCCAATTGGACAGGGGTGATCAGCCCCAGCATTTT
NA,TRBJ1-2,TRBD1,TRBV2,CASSETGVYGYTF,TGTGCCAGCAGCGAGACAGGGGTCTATGGCTACACCTTC
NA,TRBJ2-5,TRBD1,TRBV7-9,CASSSSGTGEQETQYF,TGTGCCAGCAGTTCCTCCGGGACAGGGGAACAAGAGACCCAGTACTTC
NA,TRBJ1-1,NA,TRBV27,CASLSGPTRGGEAFF,TGTGCCAGCCTCTCCGGGCCGACCCGAGGAGGTGAAGCTTTCTTT
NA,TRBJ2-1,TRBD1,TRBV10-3,CAIRGTGDKGEQFF,TGTGCCATCAGGGGGACAGGGGATAAGGGTGAGCAGTTCTTC
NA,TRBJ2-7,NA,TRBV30,CAWSGLSSYEQYF,TGTGCCTGGAGTGGACTGAGCTCCTACGAGCAGTACTTC
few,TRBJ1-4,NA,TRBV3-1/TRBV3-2,CASSQQLTNEKLFF,TGTGCCAGCAGCCAGCAGTTAACTAATGAAAAACTGTTTTTT
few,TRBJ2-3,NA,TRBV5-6,CASSLGLLGTDTQYF,TGTGCCAGCAGCTTGGGGCTACTAGGGACAGATACGCAGTATTTT
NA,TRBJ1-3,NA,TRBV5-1,CASSFGRDSGNTIYF,TGCGCCAGCAGCTTTGGCAGGGACTCTGGAAACACCATATATTTT
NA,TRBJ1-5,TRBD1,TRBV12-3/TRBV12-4,CASSPQGQQPQHF,TGTGCCAGCAGTCCACAGGGACAGCAGCCCCAGCATTTT
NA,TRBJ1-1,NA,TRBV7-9,CASSLSQTEAFF,TGTGCCAGCAGCCTATCTCAAACTGAAGCTTTCTTT
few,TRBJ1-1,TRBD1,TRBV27,CASSWGTGNTEAFF,TGTGCCAGCAGTTGGGGGACAGGGAACACTGAAGCTTTCTTT
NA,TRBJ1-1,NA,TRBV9,CASSVVTAEAFF,TGTGCCAGCAGCGTAGTAACTGCTGAAGCTTTCTTT
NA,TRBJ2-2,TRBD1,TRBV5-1,CASSGTGGSAGELFF,TGCGCCAGCAGCGGGACAGGGGGCTCGGCCGGGGAGCTGTTTTTT